These 4 T cell receptor beta chains originate from one sample sequenced in a study of T cell clonotyping in hematopoietic cell transplantation. Measured with immunoSEQ multiplex PCR; TCRdb has only the in-frame clones, and not every one. Of approximately 7,200 clones listed, approximately 88% are singletons. The sample consisted of PBMCs, taken 100 days after allogeneic stem cell transplant. Every receptor here comes from a male patient under 35 who had an allogeneic stem cell transplant from a related donor, so the T cells may come from the graft donor. Some clones in this sample may be carry-over from other donors' samples.

This clone appeared once. The chain has TRBV29-1 and TRBJ1-1; D unresolved. CDR1 and CDR2 (germline): SQVTM, ANQGSEA. The CDR3 spans 12 residues. The CDR3 bases are TGCAGTCCGACTAGGGAGAACACTGAAGCTTTCTTT. Its translation is CSPTRENTEAFF.

The J gene is TRBJ2-2, the V gene TRBV5-1, with 8 bases fitting TRBD2. V dropped 2 bases and J dropped 2; count of bases not matched to a gene: 2. Germline CDR1 and CDR2: SGHRS and YFSETQ. CDR3 length: 15 residues. The CDR3 bases are TGCGCCAGCAGCTTTAGCGGGATTAACACCGGGGAGCTGTTTTTT. This gives the protein CASSFSGINTGELFF.

This sequence joins TRBV5-6 and TRBJ2-7, with D unresolved. CDR3 length: 15 residues. V was pared by 0 bases and J by 2 bases, with 12 bases between. Per germline, CDR1 SGHDT and CDR2 YYEEEE. DNA of the CDR3: TGTGCCAGCAGCTTGGCCCGAGGAGCTCCCTACGAGCAGTACGTC. It specifies CASSLARGAPYEQYV.

The V gene is TRBV30, the J gene TRBJ2-2; 9 bases match TRBD2. There are 14 residues in the CDR3. Germline V gives CDR1 GTSNPN, CDR2 SVGIG (reference sequence). Unmatched junction bases numbered 4, after V lost 3 bases and J lost 5 bases. This CDR3 reads CAWSGGRETGELFF. The CDR3 DNA follows: TGTGCCTGGAGCGGCGGGAGGGAGACCGGGGAGCTGTTTTTT.